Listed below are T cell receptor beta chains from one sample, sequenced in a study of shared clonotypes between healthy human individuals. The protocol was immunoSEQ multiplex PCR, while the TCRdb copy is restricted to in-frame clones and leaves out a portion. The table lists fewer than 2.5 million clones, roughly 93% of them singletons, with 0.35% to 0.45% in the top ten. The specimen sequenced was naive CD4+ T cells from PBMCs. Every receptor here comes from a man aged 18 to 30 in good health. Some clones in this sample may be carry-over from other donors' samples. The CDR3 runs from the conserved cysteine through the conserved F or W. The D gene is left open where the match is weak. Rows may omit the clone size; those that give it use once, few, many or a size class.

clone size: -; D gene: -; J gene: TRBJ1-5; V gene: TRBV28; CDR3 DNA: TGTGCCAGCAGTTTTCGCAATCAGCCCCAGCATTTT; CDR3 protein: CASSFRNQPQHF
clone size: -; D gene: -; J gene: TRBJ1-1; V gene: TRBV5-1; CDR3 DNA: TGCGCCAGCAGTTCGATTAAGCCTGGGACGGTGAACACTGAAGCTTTCTTT; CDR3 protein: CASSSIKPGTVNTEAFF
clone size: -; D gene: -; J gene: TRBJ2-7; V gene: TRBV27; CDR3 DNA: TGTGCCAGCCCTTCTTACGAGCAGTACTTC; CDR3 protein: CASPSYEQYF
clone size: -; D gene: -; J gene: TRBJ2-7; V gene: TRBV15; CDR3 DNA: TGTGCCACCAGCAGAGATAAAGGTACGGAGACAGCCTACGAGCAGTACTTC; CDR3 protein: CATSRDKGTETAYEQYF
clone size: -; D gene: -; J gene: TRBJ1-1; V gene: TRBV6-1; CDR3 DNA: TGTGCCAGCAGGACTCAGGGCGGGGGGTACACTGAAGCTTTCTTT; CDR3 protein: CASRTQGGGYTEAFF
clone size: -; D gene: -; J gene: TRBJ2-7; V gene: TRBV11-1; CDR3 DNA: TGTGCCAGCAGCTCCCTTTCAACAGGATCATCTTACGAGCAGTACTTC; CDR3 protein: CASSSLSTGSSYEQYF
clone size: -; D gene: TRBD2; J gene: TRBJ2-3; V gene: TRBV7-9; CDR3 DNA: TGTGCCAGCAGGCGGACTAGCGGCAGCACAGATACGCAGTATTTT; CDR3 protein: CASRRTSGSTDTQYF
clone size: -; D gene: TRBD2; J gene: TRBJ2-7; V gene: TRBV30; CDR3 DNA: TGTGCCTGGAGTGTATCAGGTAGCGGGAGGGAGCAGTACTTC; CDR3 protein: CAWSVSGSGREQYF
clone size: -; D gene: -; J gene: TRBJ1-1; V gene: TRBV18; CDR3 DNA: TGTGCCAGCTCACCAAGCATTCTACCTGGGACATTAAACACTGAAGCTTTCTTT; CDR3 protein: CASSPSILPGTLNTEAFF
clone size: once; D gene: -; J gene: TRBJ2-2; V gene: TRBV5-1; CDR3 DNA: TGCGCCAGCACAGGGTCATCGAACACCGGGGAGCTGTTTTTT; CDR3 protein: CASTGSSNTGELFF
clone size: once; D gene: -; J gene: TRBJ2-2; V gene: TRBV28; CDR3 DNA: TGTGCCAGCAGCCGAGGAGGGTTCACCGGGGAGCTGTTTTTT; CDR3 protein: CASSRGGFTGELFF
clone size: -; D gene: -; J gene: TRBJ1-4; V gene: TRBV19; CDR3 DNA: TGTGCCAGTAGTATGACCGCGTGGGATGAAAAACTGTTTTTT; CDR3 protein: CASSMTAWDEKLFF
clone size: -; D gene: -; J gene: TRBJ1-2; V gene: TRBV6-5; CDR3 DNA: TGTGCCAGCAGTTACTCAGCAGGTGGGGGGAGCTACACCTTC; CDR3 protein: CASSYSAGGGSYTF
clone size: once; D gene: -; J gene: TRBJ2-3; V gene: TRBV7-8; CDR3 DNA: TGTGCCAGCAGCTTAGGGTGGGGACCTGAACGGGGTCGACAGTATTTT; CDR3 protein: CASSLGWGPERGRQYF
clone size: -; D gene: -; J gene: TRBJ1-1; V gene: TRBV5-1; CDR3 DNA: TGCGCCAGCAGCTTTGGTGGATTAGAGAAGAACACTGAAGCTTTCTTT; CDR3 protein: CASSFGGLEKNTEAFF
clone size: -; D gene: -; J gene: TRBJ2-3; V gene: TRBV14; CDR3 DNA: TGTGCCAGCAGCCAAGCCAGAGATACGCAGTATTTT; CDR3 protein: CASSQARDTQYF
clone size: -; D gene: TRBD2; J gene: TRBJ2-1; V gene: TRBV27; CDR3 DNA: TGTGCCAGCAGTTTATCCCCTAGCGGGAGGGTAAATGAGCAGTTCTTC; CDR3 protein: CASSLSPSGRVNEQFF
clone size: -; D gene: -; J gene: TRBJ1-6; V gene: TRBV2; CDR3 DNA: TGTGCCTCTCAAGCTAGGACCAGCCTTTATAATTCACCCCTCCACTTT; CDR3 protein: CASQARTSLYNSPLHF
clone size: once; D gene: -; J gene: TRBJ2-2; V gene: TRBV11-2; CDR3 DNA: TGTGCCAGCAGCTTAGTCAGGTTTCCAGCCGGGGAGCTGTTTTTT; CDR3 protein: CASSLVRFPAGELFF
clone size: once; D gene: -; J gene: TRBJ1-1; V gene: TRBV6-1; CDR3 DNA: TGTACCAGCAATAGGGCGGGTCGGGACACTGAAGCTTTCTTT; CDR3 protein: CTSNRAGRDTEAFF
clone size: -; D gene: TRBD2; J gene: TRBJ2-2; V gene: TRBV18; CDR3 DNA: TGTGCCAGCTCACCACCTAGCGGGAGGTCGAACACCGGGGAGCTGTTTTTT; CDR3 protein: CASSPPSGRSNTGELFF
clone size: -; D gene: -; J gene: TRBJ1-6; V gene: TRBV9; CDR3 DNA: TGTGCCAGCAGCACCCACGGGCTCGATTCACCCCTCCACTTT; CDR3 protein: CASSTHGLDSPLHF
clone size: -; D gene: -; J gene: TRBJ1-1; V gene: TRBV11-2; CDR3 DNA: TGTGCCAGCAGCTTAGCAACAATGAACACTGAAGCTTTCTTT; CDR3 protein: CASSLATMNTEAFF
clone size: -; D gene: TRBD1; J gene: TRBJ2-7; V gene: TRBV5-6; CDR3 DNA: TGTGCCAGCAGAAGACAGGGCGCCCAGCGGGAGCAGTACTTC; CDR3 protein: CASRRQGAQREQYF
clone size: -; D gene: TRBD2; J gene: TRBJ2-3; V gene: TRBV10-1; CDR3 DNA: TGCGCCAGCAGTGAGTCTTTGGGACTAGCCCGCGAAGGCCCCCGTGCTAGCACAGATACGCAGTATTTT; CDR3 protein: CASSESLGLAREGPRASTDTQYF
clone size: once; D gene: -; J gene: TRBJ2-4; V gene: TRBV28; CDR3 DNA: TGTGCCAGCAGTCAAGGGAGTTCAGGAGCCAAAAACATTCAGTACTTC; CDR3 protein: CASSQGSSGAKNIQYF
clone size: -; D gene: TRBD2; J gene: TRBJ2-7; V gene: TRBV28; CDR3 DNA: TGTGCCAGCAGGACGGGACTACCACCCTACGAGCAGTACTTC; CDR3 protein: CASRTGLPPYEQYF
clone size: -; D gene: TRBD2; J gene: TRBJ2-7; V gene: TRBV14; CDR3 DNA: TGTGCCAGCAGCCTAGGACTAGCGACGCACCAGTACTTC; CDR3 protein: CASSLGLATHQYF
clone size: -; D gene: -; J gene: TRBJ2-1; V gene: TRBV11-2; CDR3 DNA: TGTGCCAGCAGTCGTGGGGCGCTAGTCTACAATGAGCAGTTCTTC; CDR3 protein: CASSRGALVYNEQFF
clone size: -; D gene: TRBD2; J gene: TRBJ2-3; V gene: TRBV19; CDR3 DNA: TGTGCCAGTAGTATAGGCGGGAGAAGTGCAGATACGCAGTATTTT; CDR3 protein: CASSIGGRSADTQYF
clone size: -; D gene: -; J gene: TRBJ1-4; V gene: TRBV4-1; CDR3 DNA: TGCGCCAGCAGCCAAGACCCAGCCTCCCTCATTGGAAAACTGTTTTTT; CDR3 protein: CASSQDPASLIGKLFF
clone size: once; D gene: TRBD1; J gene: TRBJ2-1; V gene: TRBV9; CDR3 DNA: TGTGCCAGCAGCGTCCGGACAGGGAATAATGAGCAGTTCTTC; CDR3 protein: CASSVRTGNNEQFF
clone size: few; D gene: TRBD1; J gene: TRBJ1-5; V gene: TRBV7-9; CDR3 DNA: TGTGCCAGCAGCCAACAGGGGAATCAGCCCCAGCATTTT; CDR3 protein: CASSQQGNQPQHF
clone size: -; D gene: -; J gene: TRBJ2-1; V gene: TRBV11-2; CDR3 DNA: TGTGCCAGCAGCTTTACCACATTTTCCTACAATGAGCAGTTCTTC; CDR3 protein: CASSFTTFSYNEQFF
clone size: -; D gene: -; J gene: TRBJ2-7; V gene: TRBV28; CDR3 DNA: TGTGCCAGCACCTCGATGAAGGGGTTCTCCTACGAGCAGTACTTC; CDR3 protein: CASTSMKGFSYEQYF
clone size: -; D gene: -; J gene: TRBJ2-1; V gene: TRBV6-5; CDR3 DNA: TGTGCCAGCAGCCCAGACTTCAATGAGCAGTTCTTC; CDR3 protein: CASSPDFNEQFF
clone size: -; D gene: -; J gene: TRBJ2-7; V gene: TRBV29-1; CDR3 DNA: TGCAGCGTCGGGACGATTTTGAGCTCCTACGAGCAGTACTTC; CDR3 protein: CSVGTILSSYEQYF